What follows are 15 T cell receptor beta chains derived from one specimen sequenced in a study of CD8 T cells in ankylosing spondylitis. Their cognate antigens are unknown. Study observations and caveats: It appeared that ankylosing spondylitis blood was characterized by a TCR beta motif of several highly homologous variants.

MiXCR was run by TCRdb on the 5' RACE reads, yielding one entry per CDR3 protein. The data show about 90,000 distinct CDR3 sequences, about 8.3% seen once. The sequenced sample consisted of blood, either unsorted or a sorted T cell fraction (not recorded which). Receptor source: a male donor with ankylosing spondylitis.

This chain joins TRBV29-1 and TRBJ1-2; 10 bases line up with TRBD1. V was pared by 0 bases and J by 5 bases, with 6 bases of the junction left unmatched. Germline CDR1 SQVTM, CDR2 ANQGSEA. The CDR3 has 15 residues. CDR3 region: CSVEEGDRGRYGYTF. For the CDR3, the DNA is TGCAGCGTTGAAGAGGGGGACAGGGGACGGTATGGCTACACCTTC.

This clonotype was seen ten or more times. The chain has TRBV12-3 or TRBV12-4 and TRBJ2-1; D gene ambiguous. Between the trimmed V and J ends, which lost 6 bases and 5 bases, there was a span of 14 bases. This CDR3 is 14 amino acids long. The DNA for the CDR3 is TGTGCCAGCAGCGTGGCCGTGTCCAACAATGAGCAGTTCTTC. Translating it yields CASSVAVSNNEQFF.

This clonotype has ten or more counts. The chain couples TRBV3-1 to TRBJ2-2; D is ambiguous. The CDR3 loop spans 14 amino acids. Deletions cut 2 bases from V and 4 bases from J, with 8 bases between. The germline CDR1 and CDR2 sequences are LGHDT and YNNKEL (reference sequence). The CDR3 DNA reads as TGTGCCAGCAGCCAATTGCCTCTCACCGGGGAGCTGTTTTTT. Translating it yields CASSQLPLTGELFF.

This clonotype has at least ten counts. This sequence joins TRBV19 and TRBJ1-5; no definite D call. CDR1 and CDR2 from the germline V gene are LNHDA and SQIVND (reference sequence). The CDR3 is 15 amino acids. The V gene lost 1 base and the J gene lost 3 bases, with 10 bases spanning the gap. CDR3 protein: CASSIVPSPNQPQHF. The DNA of the CDR3 is TGTGCCAGTAGTATAGTTCCTTCTCCCAATCAGCCCCAGCATTTT.

This clonotype appeared many times. The chain links TRBV20-1 to TRBJ1-2, with D possibly matching TRBD1 (5 bases). Germline V gene sequence: CDR1 DFQATT, CDR2 SNEGSKA (reference sequence). V was pared by 5 bases and J by 4 bases, with 17 bases between. The CDR3 has 14 residues. The CDR3 bases are TGCAGTGCTCATGGGCTGGGGCTAGGCTATGGCTACACCTTC. Translating gives CSAHGLGLGYGYTF.

DNA for the CDR3: TGCGCCAGCACGAGCGGTATGGGGGGGGGCTACACCTTC. Residues: CASTSGMGGGYTF. This rearrangement joins TRBV10-2 to TRBJ1-2, with D possibly matching TRBD1 (5 bases). CDR3 length equals 13 residues. Between the trimmed V and J ends, which lost 7 bases and 8 bases, there was a span of 17 bases. Per the germline V gene, CDR1 is WSHSY and CDR2 is SAAADI.

This chain connects TRBV2 to TRBJ2-7; D may match TRBD1 or TRBD2 (5 bases each). In germline, CDR1 is SNHLY, CDR2 FYNNEI. V shed 2 bases and J shed 0 bases, with 14 bases lying between them. CDR3 length: 16 residues. Here the CDR3 reads CASSEMVAGTSYEQYF. DNA of the CDR3: TGTGCCAGCAGTGAAATGGTGGCAGGGACCTCCTACGAGCAGTACTTC.

This clonotype has a handful of counts. The chain couples TRBV19 to TRBJ2-7, with 8 bases that match TRBD1. CDR1 is LNHDA and CDR2 is SQIVND in the germline V gene (reference sequence). CDR3 length: 15 amino acids. V dropped 3 bases and J dropped 3; count of bases not matched to a gene: 7. The CDR3 DNA reads TGTGCCAGTAGTATTGAGGGACAGGAGGACTACGAGCAGTACTTC. Translating it yields CASSIEGQEDYEQYF.

With respect to this clonotype: A much more abundant neighbour one base away suggests this may be a read error. V is TRBV7-9 and J is TRBJ2-5; D tentatively fits TRBD1 or TRBD2 (6 bases each). This CDR3 is 14 amino acids long. The germline V gene encodes CDR1 SEHNR and CDR2 FQNEAQ (reference sequence). V dropped 5 bases and J dropped 2 bases, with 12 bases sitting between them. The DNA of the CDR3 is TGTGCCAGCAGCATTGGGGGGCAGCAAGAGACCCAGTACTTC. It is translated as CASSIGGQQETQYF.

This clonotype appeared many times. The chain combines TRBV29-1 with TRBJ2-5; D might be TRBD1 (6 bases). The V gene lost 6 bases and the J gene lost 6 bases, with 14 bases spanning the gap. CDR3 length equals 12 residues. Germline lookup yields CDR1 SQVTM and CDR2 ANQGSEA. CDR3 region: CSVRSGDKTQYF. Written as DNA, the CDR3 is TGCAGCGTCCGCTCAGGGGACAAGACCCAGTACTTC. Complete variable domain (other parts from reference TRBV29-1 and TRBJ2-5): SAVISQKPSRDICQRGTSLTIQCQVDSQVTMMFWYRQQPGQSLTLIATANQGSEATYESGFVIDKFPISRPNLTFSTLTVSNMSPEDSSIYLCSVRSGDKTQYFGPGTRLLVL.

V gene TRBV2 combines with J gene TRBJ2-1; D uncertain. The CDR3 covers 10 residues. Germline CDR1 is SNHLY and CDR2 is FYNNEI. Trimming stripped 4 bases from V and 9 bases from J, with 4 bases between. The CDR3 bases are TGTGCCAGCAGTGTTGGTGAGCAGTTCTTC. Translated, it gives CASSVGEQFF.

The chain employs TRBV7-2 and TRBJ2-1; TRBD2 matches 8 bases. The V gene end was trimmed by 4 bases and the J gene end by 9 bases; junction bases not matched to a gene: 2. Germline V gives CDR1 SGHTA, CDR2 FQGNSA. The CDR3 totals 12 residues. The DNA for the CDR3 is TGTGCCAGCAGCTCAACTAGCGGTGAGCAGTTCTTC. The encoded protein is CASSSTSGEQFF.

This clonotype was observed a handful of times. This sequence joins TRBV12-3 or TRBV12-4 and TRBJ1-1; D perhaps matches TRBD1 (5 bases). With 3 bases removed from V and 3 bases from J, the gap between germline ends came to 14 bases. The CDR3 is made up of 15 amino acids. The CDR3 sequence is CASSFRGHPDTEAFF. The CDR3 DNA follows: TGTGCCAGCAGTTTTAGAGGACACCCTGACACTGAAGCTTTCTTT.

The CDR3 nucleotides read TGTGCCAGCAGCCCCCGGACCGCTAGCGGGAGGGGGGAGACCCAGTACTTC. It is translated as CASSPRTASGRGETQYF. This rearrangement joins TRBV7-9 to TRBJ2-5, with TRBD2 identical over 12 bases. This CDR3 is 17 amino acids long. V lost 5 bases to trimming and J lost 5 bases; unmatched junction nucleotides: 12. Per germline, CDR1 SEHNR and CDR2 FQNEAQ (reference sequence).

This clonotype was seen only once. The V call is TRBV15, the J call TRBJ2-1, with D possibly matching TRBD2 (7 bases). The CDR3 spans 12 residues. Germline assignment: CDR1 LNHNV and CDR2 YYDKDF (reference sequence). V gave up 6 bases and J gave up 10 bases, with 13 bases separating them. The CDR3 loop is CATRGGPREQFF. The CDR3 nucleotides read TGTGCCACCAGGGGGGGGCCGCGAGAGCAGTTCTTC.